Sequencing of this T cell receptor beta chain was carried out in a study of blood T cell repertoires in COVID-19. Trimming stripped 2 bases from V and 2 bases from J, with 7 bases between. The V gene's germline CDR1 is SEHNR and CDR2 FQNEAQ (reference sequence). The CDR3 totals 13 residues. Libraries were prepared by immunoSEQ multiplex PCR; TCRdb keeps only in-frame clonotypes and omits some of them. Found here are about 200,000 clones, less than 90% of them singletons; the top ten hold roughly 0.7%. The sequenced sample consisted of peripheral blood. This clonotype originated in a man aged 35-49 years with acute or convalescent COVID-19. V usage is TRBV7-9 and J usage is TRBJ2-7; D remains ambiguous. Here the CDR3 DNA reads TGTGCCAGCAGCTTAACGGGTGCCTACGAGCAGTACTTC. This sequence encodes CASSLTGAYEQYF.